A single T cell receptor (beta chain) is shown here with its context. Antigen: not known. The CDR3 loop spans 16 amino acids. From germline, CDR1 is SEHNR and CDR2 FQNEAQ (reference sequence). V dropped 5 bases and J dropped 6 bases, with 22 bases sitting between them. These data are taken from a study of T cell repertoires in cytomegalovirus infection. TCRdb re-called the reads with MiXCR, one entry per CDR3 protein. The table has around 69,000 distinct CDR3 sequences, 20% seen once. General study findings and limits: There were HLA-C-restricted CMV-specific TCR beta clonotypes dominating the ex vivo response.

This clonotype was sampled from a human donor in good health (CMV status not recorded). Some clones in this sample may be carry-over from other donors' samples. The chain joins TRBV7-9 to TRBJ1-1, with no clear D. The sample was CD8+ T cells from cultured PBMCs, taken from culture after CMV antigen stimulation. Here the CDR3 DNA reads TGTGCCAGCAGCGTTACTGTTGAGATTGCGTTACCTGAAGCTTTCTTT. It yields the protein CASSVTVEIALPEAFF.